This T cell receptor (beta chain) comes out of a study of T cells in Graves' hyperthyroidism and ophthalmopathy. The CDR3 regions of TCR beta were amplified from RNA transcripts. RT-PCR in the first round (using the HTBI primer set) targeted the TCR CDR3. TCRdb recomputed calls from the multiplex PCR reads with MiXCR, one row per CDR3 protein. The sample lists more than 500,000 distinct CDR3 sequences; about 16% were seen once. The CDR3 length is 16 residues. Looked up from germline, CDR1 is MNHNY and CDR2 is SVGAGI (reference sequence). With 2 bases removed from V and 5 bases from J, the gap between germline ends came to 18 bases. This clonotype was seen more than once but under ten times.

The sequence derives from a woman in her 30s with Graves' ophthalmopathy. The J gene is TRBJ2-5, the V gene TRBV6-6; D may be TRBD1 (6 bases). The sample comprised blood. Here the CDR3 DNA reads TGTGCCAGCAGTTACGGGATGACAGGCTTCTGGGAGACCCAGTACTTC. Protein sequence: CASSYGMTGFWETQYF.